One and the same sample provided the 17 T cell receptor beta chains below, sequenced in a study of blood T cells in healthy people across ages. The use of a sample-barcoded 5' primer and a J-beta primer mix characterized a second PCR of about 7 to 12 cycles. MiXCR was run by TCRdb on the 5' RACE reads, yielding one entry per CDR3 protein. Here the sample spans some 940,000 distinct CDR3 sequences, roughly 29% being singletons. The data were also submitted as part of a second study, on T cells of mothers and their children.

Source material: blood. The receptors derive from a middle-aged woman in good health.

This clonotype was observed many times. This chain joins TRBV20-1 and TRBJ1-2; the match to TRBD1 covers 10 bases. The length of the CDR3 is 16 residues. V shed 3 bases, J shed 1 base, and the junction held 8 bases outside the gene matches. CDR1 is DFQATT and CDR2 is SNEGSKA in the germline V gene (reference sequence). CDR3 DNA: TGCAGTGCTAGTTCGACAGGGGGCCAACATAACTATGGCTACACCTTC. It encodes CSASSTGGQHNYGYTF.

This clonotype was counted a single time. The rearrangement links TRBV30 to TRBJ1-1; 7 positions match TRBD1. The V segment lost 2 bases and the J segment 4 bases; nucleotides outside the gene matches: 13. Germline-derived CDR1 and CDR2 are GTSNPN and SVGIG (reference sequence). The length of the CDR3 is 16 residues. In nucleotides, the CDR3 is TGTGCCTGGAGTTTAGGGGACAGTTTTGGATCCACTGAAGCTTTCTTT. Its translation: CAWSLGDSFGSTEAFF.

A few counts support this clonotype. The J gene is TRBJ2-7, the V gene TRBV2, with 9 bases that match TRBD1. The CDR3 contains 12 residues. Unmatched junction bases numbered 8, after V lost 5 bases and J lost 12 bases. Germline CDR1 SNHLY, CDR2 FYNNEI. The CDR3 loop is CASSPGQGSVYF. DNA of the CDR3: TGTGCCAGCAGTCCGGGACAGGGATCTGTGTACTTC. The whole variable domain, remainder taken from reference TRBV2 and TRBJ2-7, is EPEVTQTPSHQVTQMGQEVILRCVPISNHLYFYWYRQILGQKVEFLVSFYNNEISEKSEIFDDQFSVERPDGSNFTLKIRSTKLEDSAMYFCASSPGQGSVYFGPGTRLTVT.

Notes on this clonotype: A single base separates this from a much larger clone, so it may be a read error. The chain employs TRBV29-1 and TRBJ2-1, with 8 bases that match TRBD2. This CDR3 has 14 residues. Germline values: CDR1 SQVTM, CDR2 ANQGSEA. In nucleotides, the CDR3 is TGCCGCGTTGAACGTCTAGCGGGTAACAATGAGCAGTTCTTC. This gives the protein CRVERLAGNNEQFF.

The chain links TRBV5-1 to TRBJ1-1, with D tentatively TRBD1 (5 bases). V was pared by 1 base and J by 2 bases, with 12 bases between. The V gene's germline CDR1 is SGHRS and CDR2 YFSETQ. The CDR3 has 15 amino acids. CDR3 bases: TGCGCCAGCAGCTTGTGGGGGGAAACCAACACTGAAGCTTTCTTT. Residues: CASSLWGETNTEAFF.

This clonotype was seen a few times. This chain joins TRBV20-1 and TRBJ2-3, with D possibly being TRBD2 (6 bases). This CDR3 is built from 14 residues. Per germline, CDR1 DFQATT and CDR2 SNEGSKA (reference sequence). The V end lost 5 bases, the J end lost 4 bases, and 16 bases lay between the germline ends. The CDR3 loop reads CSAPPLGGADTQYF. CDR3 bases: TGCAGTGCTCCTCCGCTCGGGGGTGCAGATACGCAGTATTTT.

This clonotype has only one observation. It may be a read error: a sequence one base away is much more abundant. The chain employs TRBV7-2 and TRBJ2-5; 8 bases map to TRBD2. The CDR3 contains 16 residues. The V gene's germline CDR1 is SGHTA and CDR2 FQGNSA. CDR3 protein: CASRLGDAGGQETQYF. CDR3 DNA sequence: TGTGCCAGCAGGTTAGGTGATGCGGGGGGACAAGAGACCCAGTACTTC.

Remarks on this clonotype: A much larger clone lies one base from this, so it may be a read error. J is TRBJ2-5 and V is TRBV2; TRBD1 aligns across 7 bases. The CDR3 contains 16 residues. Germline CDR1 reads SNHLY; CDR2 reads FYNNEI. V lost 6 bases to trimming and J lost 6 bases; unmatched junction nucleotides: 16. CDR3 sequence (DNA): TGTGCCAGCAGACTTAGGACAGGTCGCGGGTTGCAGACCCAGTACTTC. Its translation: CASRLRTGRGLQTQYF.

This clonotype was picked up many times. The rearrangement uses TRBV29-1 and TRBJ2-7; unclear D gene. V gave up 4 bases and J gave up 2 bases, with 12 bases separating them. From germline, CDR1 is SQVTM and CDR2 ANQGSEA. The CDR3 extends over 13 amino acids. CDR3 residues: CSVVPEPTYEQYF. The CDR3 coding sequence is TGCAGCGTTGTTCCCGAACCTACCTACGAGCAGTACTTC.

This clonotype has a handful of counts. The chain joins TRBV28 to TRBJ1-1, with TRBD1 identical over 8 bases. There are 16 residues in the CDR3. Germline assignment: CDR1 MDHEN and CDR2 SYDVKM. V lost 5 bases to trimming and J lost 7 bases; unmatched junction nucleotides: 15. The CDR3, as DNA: TGTGCCAGCAGTCTAGGGACAGGCGCAGTGATGGGTGAAGCTTTCTTT. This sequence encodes CASSLGTGAVMGEAFF.

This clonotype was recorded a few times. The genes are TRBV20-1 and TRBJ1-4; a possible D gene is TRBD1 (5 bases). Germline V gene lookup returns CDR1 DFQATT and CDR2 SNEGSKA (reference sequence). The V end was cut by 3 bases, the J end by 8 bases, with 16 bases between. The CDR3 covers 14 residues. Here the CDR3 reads CSASQGPWEEKLFF. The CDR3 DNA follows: TGCAGTGCTAGTCAGGGACCTTGGGAAGAAAAACTGTTTTTT.

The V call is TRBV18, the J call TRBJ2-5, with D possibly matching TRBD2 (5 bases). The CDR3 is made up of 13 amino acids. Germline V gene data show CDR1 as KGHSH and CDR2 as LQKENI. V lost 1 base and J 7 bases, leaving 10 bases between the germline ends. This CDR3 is CASSPLIGGTQYF. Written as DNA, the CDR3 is TGTGCCAGCTCACCACTAATAGGAGGGACCCAGTACTTC.

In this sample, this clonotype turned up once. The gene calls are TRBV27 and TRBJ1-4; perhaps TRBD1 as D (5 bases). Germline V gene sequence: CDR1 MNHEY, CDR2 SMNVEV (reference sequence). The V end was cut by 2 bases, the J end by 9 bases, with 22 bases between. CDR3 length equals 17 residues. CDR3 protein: CASSLSSGGSSAKKLFF. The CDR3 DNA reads TGTGCCAGCAGTTTAAGTTCGGGGGGGTCCTCAGCGAAAAAACTGTTTTTT.

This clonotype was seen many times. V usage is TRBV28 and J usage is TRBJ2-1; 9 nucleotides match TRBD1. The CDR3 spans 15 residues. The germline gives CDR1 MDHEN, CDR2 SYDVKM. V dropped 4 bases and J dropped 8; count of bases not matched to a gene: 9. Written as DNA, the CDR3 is TGTGCCAGCAGTTCTGGGGGACAGGGAGGCGATGAGCAGTTCTTC. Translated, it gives CASSSGGQGGDEQFF.

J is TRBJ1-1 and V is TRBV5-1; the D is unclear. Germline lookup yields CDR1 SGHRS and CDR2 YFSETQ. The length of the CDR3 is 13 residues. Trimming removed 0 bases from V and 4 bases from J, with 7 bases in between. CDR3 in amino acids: CASSLAPGTEAFF. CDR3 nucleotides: TGCGCCAGCAGCTTGGCCCCTGGCACTGAAGCTTTCTTT.

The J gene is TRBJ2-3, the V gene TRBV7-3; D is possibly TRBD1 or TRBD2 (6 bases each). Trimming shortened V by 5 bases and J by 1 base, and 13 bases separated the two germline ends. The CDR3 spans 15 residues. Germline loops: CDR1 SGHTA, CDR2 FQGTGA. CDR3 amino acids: CASSPLGGGTDTQYF. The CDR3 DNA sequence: TGTGCCAGCAGCCCGCTCGGGGGCGGCACAGATACGCAGTATTTT.

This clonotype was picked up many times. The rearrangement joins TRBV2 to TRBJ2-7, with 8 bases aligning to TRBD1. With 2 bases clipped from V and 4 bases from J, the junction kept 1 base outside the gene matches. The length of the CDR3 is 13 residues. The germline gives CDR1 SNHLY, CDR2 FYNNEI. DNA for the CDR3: TGTGCCAGCAGTGAACAGGGGGCTTACGAGCAGTACTTC. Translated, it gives CASSEQGAYEQYF.